This TCR beta chain derives from a study of shared clonotypes between healthy human individuals. Study-level points and caveats: Depth of sequencing was expected to influence donor clonotype sharing. Non-shared clonotypes displayed generation probabilities falling below those of clonotypes present in all four donors.

Memory CD4+ cells were the fraction left after CD45RA+ naive selection. The CDR3 runs 14 residues. The trim removed 2 bases at V and 2 bases at J, leaving 3 bases unmatched. Germline CDR1 is SGHRS and CDR2 is YFSETQ. Here immunoSEQ multiplex PCR was the method, and the copy in TCRdb shows in-frame clones only, minus some. The sample holds roughly 1,000,000 clones, about 84% seen once. About this clone: Its antigen is undetermined.

The V and J genes are TRBV5-1 and TRBJ2-7; 8 bases line up with TRBD1. The specimen sequenced was memory CD4+ T cells from PBMCs. Subset described: CD45RA-negative fraction. The receptor comes from a man aged 18 to 29 in good health. Some clones in this sample may be carry-over from other donors' samples. CDR3 sequence reads: CASSFSGGPYEQYF. The CDR3, as DNA: TGCGCCAGCAGCTTTTCAGGGGGCCCCTACGAGCAGTACTTC.